These 24 T cell receptor beta chains were all obtained from the same sample, sequenced in a study of blood T cell repertoires in COVID-19. Produced via immunoSEQ multiplex PCR; TCRdb's table is partial and in-frame only. The table lists 120,000 or so clones, around 88% of them singletons. The sequenced sample was peripheral blood. The receptors come from an elderly man with active or convalescent COVID-19.

The chain employs TRBV5-1 and TRBJ2-5, with 11 nucleotides matching TRBD1. CDR3 length equals 15 residues. V trimming: 8 bases; J trimming: 5 bases; junction bases outside the gene matches: 11. Germline CDR1 reads SGHRS; CDR2 reads YFSETQ. The DNA of the CDR3 is TGCGCCAGTTTCACTCCCGGGACAGGGGGGGAGACCCAGTACTTC. Translating gives CASFTPGTGGETQYF. The full variable domain, with the rest looked up from reference TRBV5-1 and TRBJ2-5, is KAGVTQTPRYLIKTRGQQVTLSCSPISGHRSVSWYQQTPGQGLQFLFEYFSETQRNKGNFPGRFSGRQFSNSRSEMNVSTLELGDSALYLCASFTPGTGGETQYFGPGTRLLVL.

The rearrangement joins TRBV6-2 or TRBV6-3 to TRBJ2-1; a possible D gene is TRBD2 (6 bases). This CDR3 has 16 residues. V lost 5 bases to trimming and J lost 9 bases, with 23 bases between them. The germline gives CDR1 MNHEY, CDR2 SVGEGT. Here the CDR3 reads CASSAYAGTAQSEQFF. The CDR3 DNA follows: TGTGCCAGCAGTGCATACGCCGGGACTGCGCAATCTGAGCAGTTCTTC.

The rearrangement links TRBV7-3 to TRBJ2-1; 11 bases agree with TRBD2. This CDR3 spans 15 amino acids. Unmatched junction bases numbered 5, after V lost 2 bases and J lost 8 bases. CDR1 is SGHTA and CDR2 is FQGTGA in the germline V gene. The CDR3 coding sequence is TGTGCCAGCAGCTTACTAGCGGGGGGCAACCATGAGCAGTTCTTC. This sequence encodes CASSLLAGGNHEQFF.

The rearrangement links TRBV5-4 to TRBJ1-6; 9 positions match TRBD1. CDR1 is SGHNT and CDR2 is YYREEE in the germline V gene (reference sequence). The J segment lost 11 bases and the V segment lost 3 bases, leaving 9 bases of the junction unmatched. The CDR3 totals 15 residues. CDR3 amino acids: CASSSRGQGQAPLHF. In nucleotides, the CDR3 is TGTGCCAGCAGCTCGAGGGGACAGGGTCAGGCACCCCTCCACTTT. Supplemented by reference TRBV5-4 and TRBJ1-6, the full variable domain reads ETGVTQSPTHLIKTRGQQVTLRCSSQSGHNTVSWYQQALGQGPQFIFQYYREEENGRGNFPPRFSGLQFPNYSSELNVNALELDDSALYLCASSSRGQGQAPLHFGNGTRLTVT.

The genes are TRBV2 and TRBJ2-5; D may be TRBD2 (7 bases). V shed 4 bases and J shed 4 bases, with 16 bases lying between them. Germline V CDR1 and CDR2: SNHLY, FYNNEI. This CDR3 has 15 residues. This chain's CDR3 is CASSVLGGRLETQYF. Written as DNA, the CDR3 is TGTGCCAGCAGTGTCCTCGGGGGGCGGTTAGAGACCCAGTACTTC.

The chain uses TRBV6-5 and TRBJ1-6, with 8 bases aligning to TRBD1. V dropped 2 bases and J dropped 14; count of bases not matched to a gene: 8. The CDR3 is made up of 14 amino acids. The germline V gene has CDR1 MNHEY and CDR2 SVGAGI. CDR3: CASSYGQGASALHF. Written as DNA, the CDR3 is TGTGCCAGCAGTTACGGGCAGGGGGCTTCGGCCCTCCACTTT.

The chain couples TRBV28 to TRBJ2-3, with unresolved D. Deletions cut 8 bases from V and 2 bases from J, with 8 bases between. The CDR3 has 12 residues. CDR1 MDHEN and CDR2 SYDVKM come from the germline V gene. The CDR3 bases are TGTGCCAGCCAGGCCTCCACAGATACGCAGTATTTT. It yields the protein CASQASTDTQYF.

This clone was seen once. The V gene is TRBV4-3, the J gene TRBJ1-2; unclear D gene. The CDR3 has 14 amino acids. Looked up from germline, CDR1 is LGHNA and CDR2 is YSLEER. With 0 bases removed from V and 8 bases from J, the gap between germline ends came to 13 bases. The DNA for the CDR3 is TGCGCCAGCAGCCAAGATCTCGGGGAGTGGGGCTACACCTTC. It is translated as CASSQDLGEWGYTF.

J is TRBJ2-7 and V is TRBV7-8; no clear D. Trimming removed 5 bases from V and 5 bases from J, with 28 bases in between. Germline V gives CDR1 SGHVS, CDR2 FQNEAQ. This CDR3 has 18 residues. CDR3: CASSPVVLGAPQDDEQYF. For the CDR3, the DNA is TGTGCCAGCAGCCCCGTAGTCCTGGGCGCCCCACAAGACGACGAGCAGTACTTC.

The gene calls are TRBV6-4 and TRBJ1-2, with D unclear. The ends were cut back, 0 bases at V and 0 bases at J, with 8 bases in the middle. Germline CDR1 MRHNA, CDR2 SNTAGT. CDR3 length equals 15 residues. The CDR3 region is CASSDSTSANYGYTF. As DNA, the CDR3 is TGTGCCAGCAGTGACTCCACTAGCGCTAACTATGGCTACACCTTC.

This sequence joins TRBV5-1 and TRBJ2-7; 7 nucleotides match TRBD1. This CDR3 contains 14 residues. V lost 4 bases and J lost 2; bases outside the gene matches: 6. The germline V gene encodes CDR1 SGHRS and CDR2 YFSETQ. The CDR3 region has the DNA TGCGCCAGCAGCCCTACAGGGGTAACCTACGAGCAGTACTTC. It yields the protein CASSPTGVTYEQYF.

The V call is TRBV3-1 (or the pseudogene TRBV3-2), the J call TRBJ2-7; TRBD1 might be the D (5 bases). The CDR3 is made up of 16 amino acids. The germline V and J ends were trimmed by 0 bases and 3 bases, with 15 bases remaining between them. The V gene's germline CDR1 is LGHDT and CDR2 YNNKEL (reference sequence). CDR3 residues: CASSQDPTARVYEQYF. The CDR3, as DNA: TGTGCCAGCAGCCAAGACCCGACAGCTCGGGTCTACGAGCAGTACTTC.

V usage is TRBV12-3 or TRBV12-4 and J usage is TRBJ1-2; a weak D match, TRBD1 (5 bases). The V gene lost 7 bases and the J gene lost 4 bases, with 10 bases spanning the gap. CDR3 length: 12 residues. CDR3 DNA: TGTGCCAGCACCTTGGGGGGCTATGGCTACACCTTC. Residues: CASTLGGYGYTF.

V usage is TRBV4-3 and J usage is TRBJ1-4, with D hard to call. CDR3 size: 17 residues. CDR1 LGHNA and CDR2 YSLEER come from the germline V gene. Trimming removed 2 bases from V and 2 bases from J, with 15 bases in between. The CDR3 reads CASSQRGPRATNEKLFF. The CDR3 DNA follows: TGCGCCAGCAGCCAACGAGGCCCCCGAGCCACTAATGAAAAACTGTTTTTT.

This chain's CDR3 is CASSYGGEETQYF. The CDR3, as DNA: TGTGCCAGCAGTTACGGCGGGGAAGAGACCCAGTACTTC. This chain joins TRBV6-5 and TRBJ2-5; TRBD2 might be the D (6 bases). Germline V gene lookup returns CDR1 MNHEY and CDR2 SVGAGI. The CDR3 spans 13 residues. The ends were cut back, 2 bases at V and 3 bases at J, with 7 bases in the middle.

V is TRBV7-2 and J is TRBJ1-1, with D unresolved. CDR3 size: 12 residues. Per germline, CDR1 SGHTA and CDR2 FQGNSA. Trimming took 1 base from V and 10 from J, leaving 10 bases between them. CDR3: CASSLGFVAAFF. DNA of the CDR3: TGTGCCAGCAGCTTAGGTTTTGTGGCAGCTTTCTTT.

The genes are TRBV19 and TRBJ1-6; the match to TRBD1 covers 9 bases. V was pared by 3 bases and J by 9 bases, with 3 bases of the junction left unmatched. In germline, CDR1 is LNHDA, CDR2 SQIVND (reference sequence). The CDR3 totals 14 residues. CDR3 nucleotides: TGTGCCAGTAGTATCGGGACAGGGTCTTCACCCCTCCACTTT. It is translated as CASSIGTGSSPLHF.

This clone was counted a single time. A much bigger clone sits one base away, suggesting this may be a read error. The chain recombines TRBV13 with TRBJ2-7; unclear D gene. Looked up from germline, CDR1 is PRHDT and CDR2 is FYEKMQ (reference sequence). Trimming stripped 5 bases from V and 3 bases from J, with 5 bases between. This CDR3 is 11 amino acids long. CDR3 sequence reads: CASSPYYEQYF. The CDR3, as DNA: TGTGCCAGCAGCCCGTACTACGAGCAGTACTTC.

This clone came up once. The rearrangement links TRBV7-2 to TRBJ2-5, with 10 bases matching TRBD1. The V gene's germline CDR1 is SGHTA and CDR2 FQGNSA. The J segment lost 5 bases and the V segment lost 3 bases, leaving 0 bases of the junction unmatched. The CDR3 runs 13 residues. The CDR3 reads CASSLGQGETQYF. The DNA for the CDR3 is TGTGCCAGCAGCTTGGGACAGGGGGAGACCCAGTACTTC.

The CDR3 sequence: CASSLEGIQGPEQYF. CDR3 nucleotides: TGTGCCAGCAGCTTAGAAGGCATACAGGGTCCCGAGCAGTACTTC. The V and J genes are TRBV7-8 and TRBJ2-7, with D maybe TRBD1 (6 bases). V was cut by 1 base and J by 6 bases, with 16 bases left in between. CDR1 is SGHVS, CDR2 FQNEAQ, per germline. The CDR3 extends over 15 amino acids.

The chain combines TRBV9 with TRBJ2-2; 8 nucleotides match TRBD2. From germline, CDR1 is SGDLS and CDR2 YYNGEE. Trimming cost V 3 bases and J 6 bases; bases outside gene matches: 4. The CDR3 covers 14 residues. This CDR3 is CASSGTSSAGELFF. As DNA, the CDR3 is TGTGCCAGCAGCGGGACTAGCTCCGCCGGGGAGCTGTTTTTT.

The chain carries TRBV18 and TRBJ1-1, with D possibly matching TRBD1 (6 bases). This CDR3 is 14 amino acids long. With 2 bases removed from V and 5 bases from J, the gap between germline ends came to 12 bases. Per the germline V gene, CDR1 is KGHSH and CDR2 is LQKENI. CDR3 in DNA: TGTGCCAGCTCACCAAAACAGGGTGGTACTGAAGCTTTCTTT. This encodes CASSPKQGGTEAFF. The full variable domain, with the rest looked up from reference TRBV18 and TRBJ1-1, is NAGVMQNPRHLVRRRGQEARLRCSPMKGHSHVYWYRQLPEEGLKFMVYLQKENIIDESGMPKERFSAEFPKEGPSILRIQQVVRGDSAAYFCASSPKQGGTEAFFGQGTRLTVV.

This clone was counted a single time. The genes are TRBV2 and TRBJ1-2; D gene uncertain. The CDR3 totals 14 residues. Trimming cost V 6 bases and J 7 bases, with 18 bases left between them. Germline-derived CDR1 and CDR2 are SNHLY and FYNNEI. The CDR3 DNA sequence: TGTGCCAGCAGCTATAGTACTCGCGCGGGTGGCTACACCTTC. Translation: CASSYSTRAGGYTF.

J is TRBJ2-7 and V is TRBV7-9; 8 bases line up with TRBD1. CDR1 is SEHNR and CDR2 is FQNEAQ in the germline V gene (reference sequence). With V trimmed by 0 bases and J by 5 bases, 9 bases remained unmatched. The CDR3 runs 16 residues. The CDR3 sequence: CASSLASGRGRDEQYF. CDR3 in DNA: TGTGCCAGCAGCTTAGCTAGCGGCAGGGGGCGGGACGAGCAGTACTTC.